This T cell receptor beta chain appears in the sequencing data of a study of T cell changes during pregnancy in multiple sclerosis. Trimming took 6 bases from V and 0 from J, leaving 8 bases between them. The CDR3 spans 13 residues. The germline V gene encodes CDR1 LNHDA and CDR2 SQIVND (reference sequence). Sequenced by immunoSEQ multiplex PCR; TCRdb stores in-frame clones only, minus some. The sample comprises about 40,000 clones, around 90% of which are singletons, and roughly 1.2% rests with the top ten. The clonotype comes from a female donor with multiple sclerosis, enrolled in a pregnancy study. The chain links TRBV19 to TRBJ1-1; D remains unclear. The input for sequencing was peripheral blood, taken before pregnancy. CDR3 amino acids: CASRLSLNTEAFF. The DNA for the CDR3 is TGTGCCAGTAGGCTAAGCTTGAACACTGAAGCTTTCTTT. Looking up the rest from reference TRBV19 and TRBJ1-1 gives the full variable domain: DGGITQSPKYLFRKEGQNVTLSCEQNLNHDAMYWYRQDPGQGLRLIYYSQIVNDFQKGDIAEGYSVSREKKESFPLTVTSAQKNPTAFYLCASRLSLNTEAFFGQGTRLTVV.